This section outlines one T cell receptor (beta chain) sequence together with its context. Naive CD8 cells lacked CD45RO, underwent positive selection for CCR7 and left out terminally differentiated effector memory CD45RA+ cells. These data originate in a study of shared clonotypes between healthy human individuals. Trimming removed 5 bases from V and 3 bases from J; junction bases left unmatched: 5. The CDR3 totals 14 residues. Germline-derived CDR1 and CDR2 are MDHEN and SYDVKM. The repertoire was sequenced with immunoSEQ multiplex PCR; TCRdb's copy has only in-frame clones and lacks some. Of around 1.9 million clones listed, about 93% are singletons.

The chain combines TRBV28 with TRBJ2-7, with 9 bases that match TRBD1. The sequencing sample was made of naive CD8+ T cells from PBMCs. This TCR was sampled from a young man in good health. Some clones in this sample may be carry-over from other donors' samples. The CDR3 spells CASSTGQGYYEQYF. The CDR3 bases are TGTGCCAGCAGTACGGGACAGGGTTACTACGAGCAGTACTTC. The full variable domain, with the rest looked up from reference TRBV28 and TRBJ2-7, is DVKVTQSSRYLVKRTGEKVFLECVQDMDHENMFWYRQDPGLGLRLIYFSYDVKMKEKGDIPEGYSVSREKKERFSLILESASTNQTSMYLCASSTGQGYYEQYFGPGTRLTVT.